This T cell receptor beta chain originates from a study of control samples from healthy donors and cancer patients. Clones were read by immunoSEQ multiplex PCR, and TCRdb kept only the in-frame ones, dropping some. The sample yields roughly 92,000 clones, 86% seen once. Trimming removed 6 bases at V and 4 bases at J, with 16 bases between. The V gene's germline CDR1 is SGHTA and CDR2 FQGNSA. This CDR3 is built from 14 residues. The chain combines TRBV7-2 with TRBJ2-7, with D possibly called TRBD1 or TRBD2 (6 bases each). The sequence was collected from a woman aged 45-65 years in good health. Specimen: blood. The CDR3 sequence is CASRIQGGTYEQYF. CDR3 coding DNA: TGTGCCAGCAGGATACAGGGAGGAACTTACGAGCAGTACTTC.